The 7 T cell receptor beta chains below all came from one sample that was sequenced in a study of T cell repertoires in cytomegalovirus infection. These receptors have no known antigen. One entry per CDR3 protein, called by TCRdb with MiXCR from the reads. There are approximately 390,000 distinct CDR3 sequences in the sample; roughly 34% occur only once, and roughly 12% lies in the top ten. Sequenced material: cultured PBMCs, taken from culture after CMV antigen stimulation. These receptors originate from a human donor in good health (CMV status not recorded). Some clones in this sample may be carry-over from other donors' samples.

This clonotype occurred a few times. The CDR3 nucleotides are TGTGCCAGCAGCCAAGGGAGACAGGGGGCAGAGGAGACCCAGTACTTC. Translating it yields CASSQGRQGAEETQYF. The V gene is TRBV14, the J gene TRBJ2-5; 10 nucleotides agree with TRBD1. Per the germline V gene, CDR1 is SGHDN and CDR2 is FVKESK. CDR3 size: 16 residues. Trimming at V came to 1 base and at J to 5 bases, leaving 7 bases not matched to a gene.

This clonotype was detected a few times. The chain employs TRBV11-3 and TRBJ2-2; no clear D gene. V was clipped by 0 bases and J by 0 bases, with 2 bases between them. The CDR3 has 14 residues. Germline CDR1 reads SGHNT; CDR2 reads YENEEA. Here the CDR3 DNA reads TGTGCCAGCAGCTTAGATCCGAACACCGGGGAGCTGTTTTTT. Translating it yields CASSLDPNTGELFF.

The rearrangement links TRBV7-2 to TRBJ2-5; 14 positions match TRBD2. This CDR3 has 17 residues. V was clipped by 0 bases and J by 5 bases; unmatched bases: 5. CDR1 and CDR2 (germline): SGHTA, FQGNSA. This CDR3 reads CASSLATSGRALETQYF. The CDR3, as DNA: TGTGCCAGCAGCTTAGCGACTAGCGGGAGGGCCTTGGAGACCCAGTACTTC.

This clonotype has only a few counts. The rearrangement links TRBV6-6 to TRBJ2-5, with D possibly TRBD1 on 6 matching bases. V shed 6 bases and J shed 3 bases, with 17 bases lying between them. The V gene's germline CDR1 is MNHNY and CDR2 SVGAGI (reference sequence). CDR3 length: 15 amino acids. The CDR3 DNA reads TGTGCCAGCAGCCTTGAATACAGGGCGAAAGAGACCCAGTACTTC. It translates to CASSLEYRAKETQYF.

Ten or more counts support this clonotype. This rearrangement joins TRBV7-2 to TRBJ2-7; 7 nucleotides line up with TRBD1. Trimming at V came to 5 bases and at J to 3 bases, leaving 10 bases not matched to a gene. The CDR3 totals 15 residues. Germline CDR1 and CDR2: SGHTA and FQGNSA. The CDR3 DNA is TGTGCCAGCAGCACGTCGGGACAGAAAGACTACGAGCAGTACTTC. It is translated as CASSTSGQKDYEQYF.

Worth noting for this clonotype: A read error is possible here, since a much larger clone lies one base away. This sequence joins TRBV7-2 and TRBJ2-1; TRBD2 matches 9 bases. This CDR3 has 16 residues. CDR1 SGHTA and CDR2 FQGNSA come from the germline V gene. Trimming at V came to 4 bases and at J to 4 bases, leaving 8 bases not matched to a gene. In DNA form, the CDR3 reads TGTGCCAGCAGCTCAACCGGGACTAGCAGATACAATGAGCAGTTCTTC. Translation: CASSSTGTSRYNEQFF.

This chain joins TRBV10-3 and TRBJ1-1; D may be TRBD1 (6 bases). V was cut by 10 bases and J by 4 bases, with 16 bases left in between. The germline gives CDR1 ENHRY, CDR2 SYGVKD. This CDR3 comprises 13 residues. The CDR3: CATASQGSTEAFF. CDR3 DNA sequence: TGTGCCACCGCATCACAGGGATCCACTGAAGCTTTCTTT.